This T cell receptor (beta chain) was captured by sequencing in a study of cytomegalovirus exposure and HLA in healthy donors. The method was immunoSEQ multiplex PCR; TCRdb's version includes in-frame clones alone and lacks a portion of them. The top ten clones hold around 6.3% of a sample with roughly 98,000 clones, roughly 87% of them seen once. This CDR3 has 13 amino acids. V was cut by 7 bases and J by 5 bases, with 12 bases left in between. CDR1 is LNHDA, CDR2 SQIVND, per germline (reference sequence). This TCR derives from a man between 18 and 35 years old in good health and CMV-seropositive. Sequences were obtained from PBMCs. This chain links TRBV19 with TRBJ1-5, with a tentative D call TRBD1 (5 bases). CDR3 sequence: CASTPQAHQPQHF. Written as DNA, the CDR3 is TGTGCCAGTACCCCACAGGCGCATCAGCCCCAGCATTTT.